What follows is one T cell receptor beta chain and its context. The sample originates from a study of blood T cell repertoires in COVID-19. Study-wide background: Whether acute or convalescent, the COVID-19 samples came from the United States, Italy and Spain. Sample material is recorded as cDNA or gDNA derived from T cells, B-cell-depleted T cells, or PBMCs.

Study processing details: Amplification from reference gene primers served as the basis for estimated nucleated cell counts. Only in-frame clones appear in the TCRdb table, and some are missing; sequencing was by immunoSEQ multiplex PCR. D and trimming were read from the DNA, whereas the V and J calls and clone size are those reported in that table. Of around 70,000 clones listed, roughly three quarters are singletons. The CDR3 loop spans 14 amino acids. Germline assignment: CDR1 KGHSH and CDR2 LQKENI. With 1 base removed from V and 3 bases from J, the gap between germline ends came to 7 bases. The sequenced material came from peripheral blood. The genes are TRBV18 and TRBJ1-3; D unclear. The TCR sequence derives from a woman aged 45 to 65 with acute or convalescent COVID-19. CDR3 sequence: CASSPRADGNTIYF. As DNA, the CDR3 is TGTGCCAGCTCACCACGGGCAGATGGAAACACCATATATTTT.